A single T cell receptor beta chain is shown here with its context. The CDR3 is 14 amino acids. V dropped 0 bases and J dropped 5; count of bases not matched to a gene: 3. The germline V gene has CDR1 MGHRA and CDR2 YSYEKL. The protocol was immunoSEQ multiplex PCR, while the TCRdb copy is restricted to in-frame clones and leaves out a portion. The sample contains hundreds of thousands of clones, 95% of which appear only once. The data originate from a study of shared T cell receptors in the human thymus. Sequenced input: thymocytes. The gene calls are TRBV4-1 and TRBJ1-1; 7 bases are a match to TRBD1. The sequence was collected from a human donor. The CDR3 DNA reads TGCGCCAGCAGCCAAGAAACAGGGGAGACTGAAGCTTTCTTT. Protein: CASSQETGETEAFF.